Given below is one T cell receptor beta chain in context. Its antigen remains unknown. This sample is part of a study of T-cell reconstitution after alpha-beta-depleted transplantation in children. Germline CDR1 is GTSNPN and CDR2 is SVGIG (reference sequence). The ends lost 5 bases at V and 5 bases at J; junction bases unmatched: 7. CDR3 length equals 14 residues. TCRbeta library preparation incorporated unique molecular identifiers. TCRdb ran MiXCR on the PCR reads and lists one entry per CDR3 protein. The repertoire holds around 200,000 distinct CDR3 sequences, with approximately 11% as singletons. Study-wide results and limits: The study reportedly traced alpha-beta T cells about two months after transplant to several hundred expanded graft clones. High day-60 TCRbeta diversity in some patients came from surviving recipient T cells and thymic progenitors.

The sequenced sample was PBMCs, obtained before TCRalphabeta/CD19-depleted stem cell transplant. The chain carries TRBV30 and TRBJ2-1; TRBD2 matches at 9 bases. This clonotype was sampled from a child less than two years old with acute myeloid leukemia, due to receive a stem cell transplant. The CDR3 region is CAWETGGGDNEQFF. The CDR3, as DNA: TGTGCCTGGGAGACGGGCGGGGGGGACAATGAGCAGTTCTTC.